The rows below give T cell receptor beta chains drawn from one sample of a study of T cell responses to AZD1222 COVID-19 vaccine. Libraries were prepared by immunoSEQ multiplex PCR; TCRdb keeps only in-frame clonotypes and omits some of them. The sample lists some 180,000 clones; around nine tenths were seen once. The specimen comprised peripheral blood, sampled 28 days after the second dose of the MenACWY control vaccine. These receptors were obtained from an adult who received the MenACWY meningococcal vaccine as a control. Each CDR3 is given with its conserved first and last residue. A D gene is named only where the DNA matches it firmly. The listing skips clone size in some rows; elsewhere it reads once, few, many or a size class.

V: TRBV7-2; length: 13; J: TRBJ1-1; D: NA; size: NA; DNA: TGTGCCAGCAGCCCTCTCCCACGGACTGAAGCTTTCTTT; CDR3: CASSPLPRTEAFF
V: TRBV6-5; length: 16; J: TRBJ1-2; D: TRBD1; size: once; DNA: TGTGCCAGCAGTTGGGACAGGGGGCGAGCTGCCTATGGCTACACCTTC; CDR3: CASSWDRGRAAYGYTF
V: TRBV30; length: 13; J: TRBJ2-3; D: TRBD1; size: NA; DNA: TGTGCCTGGAGGAGACCAGGGGGAGATACGCAGTATTTT; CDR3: CAWRRPGGDTQYF
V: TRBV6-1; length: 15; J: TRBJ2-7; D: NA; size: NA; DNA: TGTGCCAGCAGTGAAGCGCATGACAATACCTACGAGCAGTACTTC; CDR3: CASSEAHDNTYEQYF
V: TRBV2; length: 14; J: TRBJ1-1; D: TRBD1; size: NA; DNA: TGTGCCAGCGGCACAGGGGCCGGGGCCACTGAAGCTTTCTTT; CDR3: CASGTGAGATEAFF
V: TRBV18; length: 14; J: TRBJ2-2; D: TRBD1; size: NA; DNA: TGTGCCAGCGCGGACAGGACAAATACCGGGGAGCTGTTTTTT; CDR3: CASADRTNTGELFF
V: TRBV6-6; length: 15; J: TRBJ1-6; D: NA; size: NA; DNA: TGTGCCAGCAGTTACTCAGGCTCCTATAATTCACCCCTCCACTTT; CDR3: CASSYSGSYNSPLHF
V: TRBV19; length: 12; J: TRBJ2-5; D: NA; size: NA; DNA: TGTGCCAGTAGTATAGTGGACGGGAACCAGTACTTC; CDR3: CASSIVDGNQYF
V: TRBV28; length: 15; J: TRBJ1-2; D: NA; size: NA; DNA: TGTGCCAGCACCTCACCGCCCGGGGGTAACTATGGCTACACCTTC; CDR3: CASTSPPGGNYGYTF
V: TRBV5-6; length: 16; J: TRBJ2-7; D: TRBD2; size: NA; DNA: TGTGCCAGCAGCTTACTACTAGCGGGAGAGGAGTACGAGCAGTACTTC; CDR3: CASSLLLAGEEYEQYF
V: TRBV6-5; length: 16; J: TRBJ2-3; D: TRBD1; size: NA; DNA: TGTGCCAGCAGTTACTCGTGGACAGGGACCACAGATACGCAGTATTTT; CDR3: CASSYSWTGTTDTQYF
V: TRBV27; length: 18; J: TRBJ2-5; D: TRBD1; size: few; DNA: TGTGCCAGCAGTCCCACGCATACCGGGACAGCCTTAGGAGGGACCCAGTACTTC; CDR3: CASSPTHTGTALGGTQYF
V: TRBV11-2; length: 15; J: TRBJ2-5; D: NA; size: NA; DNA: TGTGCCAGCAGCCGCTCTGGGGGGAGACAAGAGACCCAGTACTTC; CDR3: CASSRSGGRQETQYF
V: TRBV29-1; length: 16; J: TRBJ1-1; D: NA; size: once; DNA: TGCAGCGTTGACCCATCGGGCAGTATTAGGAACACTGAAGCTTTCTTT; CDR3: CSVDPSGSIRNTEAFF
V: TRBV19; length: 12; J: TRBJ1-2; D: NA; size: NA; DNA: TGTGCCAGTAGTATGAAGAGGGGCGAGGTGACCTTC; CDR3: CASSMKRGEVTF
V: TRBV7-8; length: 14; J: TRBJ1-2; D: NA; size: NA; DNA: TGTGCCAGCAGCTCGGGGGGGACACCCTATGGCTACACCTTC; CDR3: CASSSGGTPYGYTF
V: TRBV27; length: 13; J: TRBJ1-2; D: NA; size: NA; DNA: TGTGCCAGCAGTTTCAGGCAGGACTATGGCTACACCTTC; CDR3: CASSFRQDYGYTF
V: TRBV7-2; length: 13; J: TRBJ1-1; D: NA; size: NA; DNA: TGTGCCAGCAGCTTAGGGGAGGACACTGAAGCTTTCTTT; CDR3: CASSLGEDTEAFF
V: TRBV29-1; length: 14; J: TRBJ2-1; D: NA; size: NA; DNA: TGCAGCGTGATTCTTCACATCTTCCTCAATGAGCAGTTCTTC; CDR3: CSVILHIFLNEQFF
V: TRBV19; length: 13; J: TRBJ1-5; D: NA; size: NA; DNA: TGTGCCAGTAGTGGCGTTCGCAATCAGCCCCAGCATTTT; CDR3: CASSGVRNQPQHF
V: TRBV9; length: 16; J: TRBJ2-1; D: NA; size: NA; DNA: TGTGCCAGCAGCGTAGCCCCGATGAGGGGAGTCAATGAGCAGTTCTTC; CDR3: CASSVAPMRGVNEQFF
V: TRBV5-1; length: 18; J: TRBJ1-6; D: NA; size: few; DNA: TGCGCCAGCAGCTTGGCCCGGCAGGGCGGCTCCTATAATTCACCCCTCCACTTT; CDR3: CASSLARQGGSYNSPLHF
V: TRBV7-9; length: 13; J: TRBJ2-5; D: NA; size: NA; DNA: TGTGCCAGCAGCTTAGAGCGCCGCCGGGCCCAGTACTTC; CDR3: CASSLERRRAQYF
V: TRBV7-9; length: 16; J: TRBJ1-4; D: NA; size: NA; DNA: TGTGCCAGCAGCCCTATTACAGGTTCAGCTAATGAAAAACTGTTTTTT; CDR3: CASSPITGSANEKLFF
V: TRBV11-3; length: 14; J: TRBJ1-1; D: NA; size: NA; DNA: TGTGCCAGCAGGTTTGCCCGGACGGACACTGAAGCTTTCTTT; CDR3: CASRFARTDTEAFF
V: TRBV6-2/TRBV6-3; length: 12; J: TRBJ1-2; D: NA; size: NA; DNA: TGTGCCAGCAGTGAGGATAACTATGGCTACACCTTC; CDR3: CASSEDNYGYTF
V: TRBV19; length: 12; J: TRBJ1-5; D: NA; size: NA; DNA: TGTGCCAGTAGTGGTAGCAATCAGCCCCAGCATTTT; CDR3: CASSGSNQPQHF
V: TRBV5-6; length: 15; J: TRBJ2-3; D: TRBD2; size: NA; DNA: TGTGCCAGCAGCTTGGTCTCCCTAGCGGGAGATACGCAGTATTTT; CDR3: CASSLVSLAGDTQYF
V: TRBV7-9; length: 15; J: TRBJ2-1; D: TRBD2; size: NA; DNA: TGTGCCAGCAGCTGGGGACTAGCGGGAGACGATGAGCAGTTCTTC; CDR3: CASSWGLAGDDEQFF
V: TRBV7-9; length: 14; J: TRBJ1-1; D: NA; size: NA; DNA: TGTGCCAGCAGCTTAAAGGCCATGAACACTGAAGCTTTCTTT; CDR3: CASSLKAMNTEAFF
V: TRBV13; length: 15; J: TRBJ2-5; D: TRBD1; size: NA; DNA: TGTGCCAGCAGCCATACGACAGGGAATGGGGAGACCCAGTACTTC; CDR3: CASSHTTGNGETQYF
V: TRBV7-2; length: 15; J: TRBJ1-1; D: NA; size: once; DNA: TGTGCCAGCAGCTCCCAACCCGGACAGCCGATTGAAGCTTTCTTT; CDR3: CASSSQPGQPIEAFF
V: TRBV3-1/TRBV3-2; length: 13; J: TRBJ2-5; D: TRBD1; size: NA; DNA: TGTGCCAGCAGCCAGGACAGGGATGAGACCCAGTACTTC; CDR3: CASSQDRDETQYF
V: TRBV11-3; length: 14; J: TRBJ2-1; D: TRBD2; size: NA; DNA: TGTGCCAGCAGAAGCGGGACTAGCCGGTATAGGCAGTTCTTC; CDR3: CASRSGTSRYRQFF
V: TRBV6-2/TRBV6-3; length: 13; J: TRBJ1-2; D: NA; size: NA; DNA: TGTGCCAGCAGTTACGGCCGGTACTATGGCTACACCTTC; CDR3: CASSYGRYYGYTF
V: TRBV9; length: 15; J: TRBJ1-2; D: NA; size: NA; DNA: TGTGCCAGCAGCGTAGTAGGGGGGACATACGATGGCTACACCTTC; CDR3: CASSVVGGTYDGYTF
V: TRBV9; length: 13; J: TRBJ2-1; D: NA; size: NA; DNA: TGTGCCAGCAGCGTAGCTCAGGGGAATGAGCAGTTCTTC; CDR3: CASSVAQGNEQFF
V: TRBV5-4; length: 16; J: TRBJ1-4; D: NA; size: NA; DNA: TGTGCCAGCAGCCTTGCCCCTGTTGCAACTAATGAAAAACTGTTTTTT; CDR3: CASSLAPVATNEKLFF
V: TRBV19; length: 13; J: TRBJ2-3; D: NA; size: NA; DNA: TGTGCCAGTAGTAGCATTAACACAGATACGCAGTATTTT; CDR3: CASSSINTDTQYF
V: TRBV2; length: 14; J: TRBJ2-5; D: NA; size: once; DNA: TGTGCCAGCAGTGATGGGAGAGGTGGGGAGACCCAGTACTTC; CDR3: CASSDGRGGETQYF
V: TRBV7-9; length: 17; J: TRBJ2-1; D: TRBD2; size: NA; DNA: TGTGCCAGCAGCTTAATTAGTAGCGGGAGATCGGGTAATGAGCAGTTCTTC; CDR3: CASSLISSGRSGNEQFF
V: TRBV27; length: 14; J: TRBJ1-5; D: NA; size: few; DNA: TGTGCCAGCAGTGCGGCTTATAGCAATCAGCCCCAGCATTTT; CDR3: CASSAAYSNQPQHF
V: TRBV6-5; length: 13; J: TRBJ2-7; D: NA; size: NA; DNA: TGTGCCAGCAGTTACGGTGGCAGGGGCGAGCAGTACTTC; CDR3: CASSYGGRGEQYF
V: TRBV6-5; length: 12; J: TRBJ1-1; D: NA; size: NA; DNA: TGTGCCGTCAAGGTGGGAAACACTGAAGCTTTCTTT; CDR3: CAVKVGNTEAFF